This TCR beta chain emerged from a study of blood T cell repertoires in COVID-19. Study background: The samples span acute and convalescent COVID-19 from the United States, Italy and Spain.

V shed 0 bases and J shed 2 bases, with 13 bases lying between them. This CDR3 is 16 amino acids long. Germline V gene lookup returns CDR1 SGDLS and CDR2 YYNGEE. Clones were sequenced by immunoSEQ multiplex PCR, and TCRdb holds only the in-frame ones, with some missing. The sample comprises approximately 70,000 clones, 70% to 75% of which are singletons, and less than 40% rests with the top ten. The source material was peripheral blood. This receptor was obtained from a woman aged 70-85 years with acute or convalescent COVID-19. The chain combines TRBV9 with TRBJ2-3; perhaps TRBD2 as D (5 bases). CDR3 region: CASSVGLALSTDTQYF. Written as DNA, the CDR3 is TGTGCCAGCAGCGTAGGGCTAGCCTTATCCACAGATACGCAGTATTTT.